This T cell receptor beta chain was sequenced during a study of control samples from healthy donors and cancer patients (dated by TCRdb to 2020 to 2021). The receptor library was made with the immunoSEQ multiplex PCR assay. Drawn from immuneACCESS, this table holds only the in-frame rearrangements with V and J called that TCRdb kept. Clones are partly lost; checked studies trace under half to an unresolved V gene and leave the rest unexplained. The sample includes about 99,000 clones, with about 89% observed a single time. Approximately 19% of the sample rests with the top ten. As to this clone: This receptor's antigen is unknown. No base quality information exists; no much larger clone differs at one position.

Deletion took 8 bases off V and 0 bases off J, with a span of 11 bases between the germline ends. Including cysteine and phenylalanine, the CDR3 has 14 amino acids. Only the CDR3 portion is preserved as DNA: 42 bases, with reading frame beginning at the first base. The germline V gene yields MNHEY for CDR1 and SVGAGI for CDR2. This TCR was recovered from a man aged 55-75 years with lung cancer. The source material was PBMCs. The chain couples TRBV6-5 to TRBJ1-5; D gene: possibly TRBD1, on 5 matching bases. The DNA sequence reads TGTGCCAGCTCCTGGGGGAGTAGCAATCAGCCCCAGCATTTT. This gives the protein CASSWGSSNQPQHF.